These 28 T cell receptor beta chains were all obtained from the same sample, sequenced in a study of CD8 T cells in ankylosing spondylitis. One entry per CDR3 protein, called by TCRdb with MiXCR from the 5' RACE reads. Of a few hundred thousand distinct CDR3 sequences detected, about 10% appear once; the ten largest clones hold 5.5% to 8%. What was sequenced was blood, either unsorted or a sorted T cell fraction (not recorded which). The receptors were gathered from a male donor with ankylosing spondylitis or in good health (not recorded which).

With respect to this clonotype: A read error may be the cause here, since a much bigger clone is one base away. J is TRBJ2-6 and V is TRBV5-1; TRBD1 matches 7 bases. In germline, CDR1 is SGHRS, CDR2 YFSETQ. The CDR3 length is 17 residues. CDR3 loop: CASSVDRVGSGAKVLTF. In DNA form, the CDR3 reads TGCGCCAGCAGCGTCGACAGGGTGGGCTCTGGGGCCAAAGTCCTGACTTTC.

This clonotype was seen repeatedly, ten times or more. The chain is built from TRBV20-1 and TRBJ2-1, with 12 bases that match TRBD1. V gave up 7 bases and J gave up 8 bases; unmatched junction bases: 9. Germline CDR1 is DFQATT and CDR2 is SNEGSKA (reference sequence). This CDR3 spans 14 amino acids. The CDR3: CSVKGTGGLDEQFF. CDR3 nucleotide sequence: TGCAGTGTTAAAGGGACAGGGGGCTTGGATGAGCAGTTCTTC.

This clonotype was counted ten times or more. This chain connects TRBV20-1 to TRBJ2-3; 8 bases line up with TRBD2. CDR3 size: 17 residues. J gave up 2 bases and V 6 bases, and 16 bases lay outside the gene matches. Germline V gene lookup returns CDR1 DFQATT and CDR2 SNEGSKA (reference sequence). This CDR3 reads CSAPSAGGDRITDTQYF. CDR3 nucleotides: TGCAGTGCCCCCAGTGCCGGGGGGGACCGAATCACAGATACGCAGTATTTT.

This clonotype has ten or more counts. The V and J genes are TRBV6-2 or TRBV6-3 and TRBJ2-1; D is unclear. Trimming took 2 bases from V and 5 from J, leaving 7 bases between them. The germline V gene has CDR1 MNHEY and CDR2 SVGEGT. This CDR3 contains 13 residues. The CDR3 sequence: CASSYDANNEQFF. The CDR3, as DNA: TGTGCCAGCAGTTACGACGCGAACAATGAGCAGTTCTTC.

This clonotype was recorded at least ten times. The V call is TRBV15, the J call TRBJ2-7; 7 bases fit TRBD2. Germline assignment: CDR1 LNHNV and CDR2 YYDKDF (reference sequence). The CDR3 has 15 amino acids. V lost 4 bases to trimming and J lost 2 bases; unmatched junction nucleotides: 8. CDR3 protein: CATSIPDGRPYEQYF. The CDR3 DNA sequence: TGTGCCACCAGCATTCCCGACGGGAGGCCCTACGAGCAGTACTTC. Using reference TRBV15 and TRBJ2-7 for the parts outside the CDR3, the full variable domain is DAMVIQNPRYQVTQFGKPVTLSCSQTLNHNVMYWYQQKSSQAPKLLFHYYDKDFNNEADTPDNFQSRRPNTSFCFLDIRSPGLGDTAMYLCATSIPDGRPYEQYFGPGTRLTVT.

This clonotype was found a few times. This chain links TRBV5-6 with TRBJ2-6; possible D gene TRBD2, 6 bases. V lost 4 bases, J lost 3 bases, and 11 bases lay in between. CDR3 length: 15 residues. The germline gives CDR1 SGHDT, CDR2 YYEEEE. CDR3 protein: CASSRGTLGANVLTF. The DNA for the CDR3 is TGTGCCAGCAGCCGAGGGACTCTTGGGGCCAACGTCCTGACTTTC.

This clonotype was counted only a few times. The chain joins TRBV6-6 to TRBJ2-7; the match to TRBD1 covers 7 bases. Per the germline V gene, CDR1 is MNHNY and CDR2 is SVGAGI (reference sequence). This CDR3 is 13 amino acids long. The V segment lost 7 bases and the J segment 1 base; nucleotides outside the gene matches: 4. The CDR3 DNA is TGTGCCAGCAAGGGGGCAGTTTCCTACGAGCAGTACTTC. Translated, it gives CASKGAVSYEQYF.

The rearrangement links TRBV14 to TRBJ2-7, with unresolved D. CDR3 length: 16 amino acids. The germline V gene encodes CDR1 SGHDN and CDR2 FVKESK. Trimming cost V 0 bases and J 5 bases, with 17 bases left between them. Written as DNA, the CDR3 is TGTGCCAGCAGCCAAGAGCTCCCTGGGGTTGGGAACGAGCAGTACTTC. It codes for CASSQELPGVGNEQYF.

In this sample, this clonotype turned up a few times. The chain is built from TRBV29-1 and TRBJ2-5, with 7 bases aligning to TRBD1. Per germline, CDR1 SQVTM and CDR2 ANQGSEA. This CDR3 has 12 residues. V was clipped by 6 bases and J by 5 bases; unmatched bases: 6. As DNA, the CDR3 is TGCAGCGTAAGGGACAGCTCCGAGACCCAGTACTTC. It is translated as CSVRDSSETQYF.

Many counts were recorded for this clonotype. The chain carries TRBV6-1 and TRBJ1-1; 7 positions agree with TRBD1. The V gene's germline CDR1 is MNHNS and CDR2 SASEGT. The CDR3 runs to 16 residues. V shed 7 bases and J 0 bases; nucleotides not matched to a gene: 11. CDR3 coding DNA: TGTGCCAGCACCCTCCAGGGGGGCAGACTGAACACTGAAGCTTTCTTT. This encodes CASTLQGGRLNTEAFF.

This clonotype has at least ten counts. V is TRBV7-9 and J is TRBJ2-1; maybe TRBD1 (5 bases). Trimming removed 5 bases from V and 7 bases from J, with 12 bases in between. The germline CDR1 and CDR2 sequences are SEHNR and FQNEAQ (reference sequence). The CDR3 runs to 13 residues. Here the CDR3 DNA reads TGTGCCAGCAGCCAGCAGGGTGCGAATGAGCAGTTCTTC. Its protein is CASSQQGANEQFF.

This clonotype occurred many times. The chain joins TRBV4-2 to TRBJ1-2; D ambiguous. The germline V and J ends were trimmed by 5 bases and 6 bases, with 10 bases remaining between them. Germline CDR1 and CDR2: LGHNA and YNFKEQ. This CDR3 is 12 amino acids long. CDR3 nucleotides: TGTGCCAGCAGCGCCGCCCCCGATGGCTACACCTTC. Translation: CASSAAPDGYTF.

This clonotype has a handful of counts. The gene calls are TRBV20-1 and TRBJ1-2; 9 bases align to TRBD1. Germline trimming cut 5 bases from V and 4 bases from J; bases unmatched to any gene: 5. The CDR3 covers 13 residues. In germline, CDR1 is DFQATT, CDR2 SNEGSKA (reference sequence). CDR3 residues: CSAWTGAPYGYTF. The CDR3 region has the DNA TGCAGTGCTTGGACAGGGGCCCCCTATGGCTACACCTTC.

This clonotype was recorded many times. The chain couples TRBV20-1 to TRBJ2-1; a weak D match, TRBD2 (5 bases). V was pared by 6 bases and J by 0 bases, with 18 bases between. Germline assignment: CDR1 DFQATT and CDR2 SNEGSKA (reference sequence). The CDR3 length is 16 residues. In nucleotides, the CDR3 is TGCAGTGCCAACCCAGCGGCGCGGAGCTCCTACAATGAGCAGTTCTTC. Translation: CSANPAARSSYNEQFF.

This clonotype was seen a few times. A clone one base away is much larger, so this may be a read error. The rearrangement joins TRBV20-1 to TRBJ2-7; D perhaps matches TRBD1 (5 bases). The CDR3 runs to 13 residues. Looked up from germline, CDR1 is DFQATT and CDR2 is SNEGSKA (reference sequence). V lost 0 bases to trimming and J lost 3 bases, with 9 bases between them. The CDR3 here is CSARDLTDYEQYF. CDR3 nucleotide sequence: TGCAGTGCTAGAGATCTGACAGACTACGAGCAGTACTTC.

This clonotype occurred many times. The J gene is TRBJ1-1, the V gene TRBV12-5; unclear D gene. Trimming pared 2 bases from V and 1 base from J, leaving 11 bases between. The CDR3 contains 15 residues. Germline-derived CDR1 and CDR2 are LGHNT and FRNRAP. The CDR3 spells CASGLTGSPNTEAFF. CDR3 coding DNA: TGTGCTAGTGGTTTGACCGGGTCTCCGAACACTGAAGCTTTCTTT. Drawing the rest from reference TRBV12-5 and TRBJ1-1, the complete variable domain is DARVTQTPRHKVTEMGQEVTMRCQPILGHNTVFWYRQTMMQGLELLAYFRNRAPLDDSGMPKDRFSAEMPDATLATLKIQPSEPRDSAVYFCASGLTGSPNTEAFFGQGTRLTVV.

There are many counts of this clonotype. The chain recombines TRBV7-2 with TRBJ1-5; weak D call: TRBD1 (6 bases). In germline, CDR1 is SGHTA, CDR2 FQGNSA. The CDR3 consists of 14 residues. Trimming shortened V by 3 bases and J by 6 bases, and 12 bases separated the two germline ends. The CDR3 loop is CASSLVRGAQPQHF. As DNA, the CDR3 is TGTGCCAGCAGCTTGGTCAGGGGCGCTCAGCCCCAGCATTTT.

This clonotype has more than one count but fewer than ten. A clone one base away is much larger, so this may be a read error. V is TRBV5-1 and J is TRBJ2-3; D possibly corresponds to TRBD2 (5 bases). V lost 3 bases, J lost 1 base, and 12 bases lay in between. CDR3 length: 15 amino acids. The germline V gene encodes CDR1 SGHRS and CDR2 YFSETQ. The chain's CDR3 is CASSSEASGTDTQYF. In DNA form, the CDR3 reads TGCGCCAGCAGCTCGGAGGCAAGCGGCACAGATACGCAGTATTTT.

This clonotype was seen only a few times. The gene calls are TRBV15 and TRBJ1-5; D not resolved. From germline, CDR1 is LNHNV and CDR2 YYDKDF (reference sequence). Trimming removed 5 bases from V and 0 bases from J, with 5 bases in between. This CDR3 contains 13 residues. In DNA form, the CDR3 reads TGTGCCACCAGCGCGGATAGCAATCAGCCCCAGCATTTT. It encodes CATSADSNQPQHF.

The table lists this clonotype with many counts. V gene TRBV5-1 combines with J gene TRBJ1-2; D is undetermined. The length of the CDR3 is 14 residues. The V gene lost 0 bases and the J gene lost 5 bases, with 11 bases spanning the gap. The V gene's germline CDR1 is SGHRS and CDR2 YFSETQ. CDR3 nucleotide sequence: TGCGCCAGCAGCTTGGCGGGAGACCCTTATGGCTACACCTTC. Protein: CASSLAGDPYGYTF.

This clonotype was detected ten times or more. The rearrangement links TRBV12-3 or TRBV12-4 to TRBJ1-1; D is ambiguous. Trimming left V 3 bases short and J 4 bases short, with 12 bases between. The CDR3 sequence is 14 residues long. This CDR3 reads CASSLGYMSTEAFF. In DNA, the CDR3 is TGTGCCAGCAGTTTGGGGTACATGAGCACTGAAGCTTTCTTT.

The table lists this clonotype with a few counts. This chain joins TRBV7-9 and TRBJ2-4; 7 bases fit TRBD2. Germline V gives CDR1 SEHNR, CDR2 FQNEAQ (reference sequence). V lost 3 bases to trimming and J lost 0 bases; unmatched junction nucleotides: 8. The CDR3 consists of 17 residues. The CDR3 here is CASSFGTTDLAKNIQYF. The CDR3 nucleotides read TGTGCCAGCAGCTTCGGGACTACCGATTTAGCCAAAAACATTCAGTACTTC. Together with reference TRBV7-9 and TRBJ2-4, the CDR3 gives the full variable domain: DTGVSQNPRHKITKRGQNVTFRCDPISEHNRLYWYRQTLGQGPEFLTYFQNEAQLEKSRLLSDRFSAERPKGSFSTLEIQRTEQGDSAMYLCASSFGTTDLAKNIQYFGAGTRLSVL.

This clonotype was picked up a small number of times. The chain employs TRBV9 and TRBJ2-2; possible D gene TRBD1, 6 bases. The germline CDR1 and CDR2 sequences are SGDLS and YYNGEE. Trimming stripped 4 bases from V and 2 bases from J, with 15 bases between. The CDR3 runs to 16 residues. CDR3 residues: CASSPRGDINTGELFF. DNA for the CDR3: TGTGCCAGCAGCCCCCGAGGGGACATCAACACCGGGGAGCTGTTTTTT. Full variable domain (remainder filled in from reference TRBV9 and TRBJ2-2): DSGVTQTPKHLITATGQRVTLRCSPRSGDLSVYWYQQSLDQGLQFLIQYYNGEERAKGNILERFSAQQFPDLHSELNLSSLELGDSALYFCASSPRGDINTGELFFGEGSRLTVL.

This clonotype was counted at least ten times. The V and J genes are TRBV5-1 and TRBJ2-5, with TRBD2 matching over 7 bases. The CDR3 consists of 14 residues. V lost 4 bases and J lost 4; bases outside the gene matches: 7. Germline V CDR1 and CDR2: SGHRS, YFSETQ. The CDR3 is CASSLALAGETQYF. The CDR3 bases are TGCGCCAGCAGCCTTGCCTTAGCGGGAGAGACCCAGTACTTC.

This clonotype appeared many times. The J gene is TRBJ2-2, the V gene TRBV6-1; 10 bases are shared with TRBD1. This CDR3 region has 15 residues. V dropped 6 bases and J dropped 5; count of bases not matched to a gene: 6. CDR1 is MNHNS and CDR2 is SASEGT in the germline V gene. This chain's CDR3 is CASRPGTGDTGELFF. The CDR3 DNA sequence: TGTGCCAGCAGGCCCGGGACAGGGGATACCGGGGAGCTGTTTTTT.

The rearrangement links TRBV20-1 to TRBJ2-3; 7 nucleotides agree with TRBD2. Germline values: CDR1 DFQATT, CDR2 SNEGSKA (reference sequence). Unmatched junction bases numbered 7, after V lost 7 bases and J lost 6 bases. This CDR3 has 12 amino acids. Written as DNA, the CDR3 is TGCAGTGTCGAGCGGGAACCGGATACGCAGTATTTT. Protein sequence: CSVEREPDTQYF.

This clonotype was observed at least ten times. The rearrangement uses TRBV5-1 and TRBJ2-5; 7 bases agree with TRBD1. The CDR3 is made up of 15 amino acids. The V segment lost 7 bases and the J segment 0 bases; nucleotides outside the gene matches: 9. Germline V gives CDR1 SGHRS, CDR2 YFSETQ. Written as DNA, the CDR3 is TGCGCCAGCCACCCGGGACAGTCGTACCAAGAGACCCAGTACTTC. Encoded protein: CASHPGQSYQETQYF.

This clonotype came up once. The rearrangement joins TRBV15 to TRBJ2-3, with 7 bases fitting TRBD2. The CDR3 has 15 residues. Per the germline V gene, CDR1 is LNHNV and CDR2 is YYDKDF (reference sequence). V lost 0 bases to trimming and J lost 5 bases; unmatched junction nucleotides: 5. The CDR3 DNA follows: TGTGCCACCAGCAGAGATGGACTAGAAGTAGATACGCAGTATTTT. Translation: CATSRDGLEVDTQYF.